This T cell receptor (beta chain) is from a study of shared clonotypes between healthy human individuals. Trimming pared 5 bases from V and 7 bases from J, leaving 17 bases between. This CDR3 spans 14 amino acids. Germline values: CDR1 LNHDA, CDR2 SQIVND (reference sequence). Selected positively for CCR7 and CD45RO-negative, naive CD8 cells excluded terminally differentiated effector memory CD45RA+ cells. Recent acute infections and vaccinations were absent in the healthy HIV-negative adult donors. Generated by immunoSEQ multiplex PCR, the TCRdb table keeps only in-frame clones and is missing some. The table lists 600,000 or so clones, roughly 98% of them singletons.

The V and J genes are TRBV19 and TRBJ1-1; perhaps TRBD1 as D (5 bases). The sequenced sample was naive CD8+ T cells sorted from blood. The TCR comes from a man aged 25-40 years in good health. CDR3 in amino acids: CASSSQASSREAFF. CDR3 DNA: TGTGCCAGTAGTTCACAGGCCTCAAGTCGTGAAGCTTTCTTT.